This T cell receptor (beta chain) was documented in a study of T cells after posttransplantation cyclophosphamide. This clone was observed a single time. Germline CDR1 reads LNHDA; CDR2 reads SQIVND (reference sequence). Trimming removed 8 bases from V and 1 base from J, with 14 bases in between. The CDR3 length is 14 residues. Sequenced by immunoSEQ multiplex PCR; TCRdb stores in-frame clones only, minus some. The sample holds about 20,000 clones, approximately 92% seen once. Sampled 1 year posttransplant, controls received myeloablative marrow transplants, methotrexate and a calcineurin inhibitor. The receptor comes from a female patient aged 30-39 years who received an allogeneic stem cell transplant from an unrelated donor, was CMV-positive, and had acute and chronic GVHD. The T cells may come from the graft donor. This specimen was PBMCs, taken 350 to 400 days after allogeneic stem cell transplant with calcineurin inhibitor and methotrexate. The chain is built from TRBV19 and TRBJ1-1, with D possibly TRBD1 on 5 matching bases. CDR3 region: CASPLPGRNTEAFF. The CDR3 coding sequence is TGTGCCAGTCCGCTCCCAGGGCGGAACACTGAAGCTTTCTTT.